The 2 T cell receptor beta chains below come from one sample, sequenced in a study of regulatory and conventional T cells in breast cancer. Each CDR3 protein is one row after TCRdb ran MiXCR on the PCR reads. This listing includes 70 or so distinct CDR3 sequences. Sequencing was carried out using regulatory T cells from blood. The receptors were gathered from a male donor with breast cancer.

The sample holds one count of this clonotype. The chain links TRBV6-5 to TRBJ2-6; D gene ambiguous. The V end was cut by 6 bases, the J end by 0 bases, with 3 bases between. Germline V gives CDR1 MNHEY, CDR2 SVGAGI. The CDR3 sequence is 13 residues long. The CDR3 DNA follows: TGTGCCAGCAGATTCTCTGGGGCCAACGTCCTGACTTTC. Amino acid sequence: CASRFSGANVLTF.

Worth noting for this clonotype: One end of the junction does not line up with germline, which may come from a read error. The chain carries TRBV12-3 or TRBV12-4 and TRBJ2-3; maybe TRBD2 (5 bases). The CDR3 is 13 residues long. The CDR3 region has the DNA TGTGCCAGCAGTTTCGGGAATGCAGATGCGCAGTATTTT. Translating gives CASSFGNADAQYF.